Below, 21 T cell receptor beta chains from the same sample are listed, as sequenced in a study of T cell changes during pregnancy in multiple sclerosis. Profiled with immunoSEQ multiplex PCR; TCRdb holds only in-frame clones, not every one. This sample has 40,000 to 60,000 clones; approximately 90% occur once, and the top ten carry about 9.4%. The sample here was CD8+ T cells from peripheral blood mononuclear cells, taken after pregnancy. These receptors were taken from a female donor with multiple sclerosis, enrolled in a pregnancy study.

The chain uses TRBV29-1 and TRBJ2-7, with D uncertain. Germline V lookup: CDR1 SQVTM, CDR2 ANQGSEA. V was cut by 4 bases and J by 2 bases, with 12 bases left in between. CDR3 length: 13 amino acids. CDR3 residues: CSVAITEPYEQYF. The CDR3 DNA reads TGCAGCGTTGCGATTACCGAGCCCTACGAGCAGTACTTC.

The genes are TRBV4-2 and TRBJ2-1, with 9 bases aligning to TRBD1. Germline V lookup: CDR1 LGHNA, CDR2 YNFKEQ. V trimming: 0 bases; J trimming: 6 bases; junction bases outside the gene matches: 6. This CDR3 region has 16 residues. The CDR3 protein is CASSQDSGQGFNEQFF. Written as DNA, the CDR3 is TGTGCCAGCAGCCAAGATTCCGGACAGGGGTTCAATGAGCAGTTCTTC.

This clone came up once. The rearrangement uses TRBV30 and TRBJ2-3, with TRBD1 matching over 8 bases. Germline V gene data show CDR1 as GTSNPN and CDR2 as SVGIG (reference sequence). V lost 7 bases and J lost 5; bases outside the gene matches: 11. There are 14 residues in the CDR3. This CDR3 is CAFGGAGGKDTQYF. Written as DNA, the CDR3 is TGTGCCTTCGGAGGGGCAGGGGGCAAAGATACGCAGTATTTT.

This clone was picked up one time. The chain carries TRBV9 and TRBJ2-3; D unresolved. The germline V gene has CDR1 SGDLS and CDR2 YYNGEE. V was shortened by 0 bases and J by 7 bases, with 3 bases between the two germline ends. This CDR3 comprises 11 residues. CDR3 residues: CASSVGNTQYF. CDR3 DNA: TGTGCCAGCAGCGTAGGTAATACGCAGTATTTT.

The gene calls are TRBV9 and TRBJ2-7; TRBD2 agrees at 8 bases. The CDR3 runs to 15 residues. The V gene end was trimmed by 3 bases and the J gene end by 7 bases; junction bases not matched to a gene: 12. Germline CDR1 reads SGDLS; CDR2 reads YYNGEE. The CDR3 region has the DNA TGTGCCAGCAGCGCAACGGGGGGGCAGTCTGAAGAGCAGTACTTC. Encoded protein: CASSATGGQSEEQYF.

The J gene is TRBJ1-1, the V gene TRBV6-1, with a tentative D call TRBD1 (6 bases). With 8 bases removed from V and 1 base from J, the gap between germline ends came to 11 bases. This CDR3 comprises 13 residues. Germline values: CDR1 MNHNS, CDR2 SASEGT. The CDR3 loop is CASFKGENTEAFF. The CDR3 DNA reads as TGTGCCAGCTTCAAGGGGGAGAACACTGAAGCTTTCTTT.

This clone has just one count. The J gene is TRBJ2-7, the V gene TRBV9, with 7 positions matching TRBD1. CDR1 and CDR2 (germline): SGDLS, YYNGEE. Trimming removed 2 bases from V and 5 bases from J; junction bases left unmatched: 4. This CDR3 contains 13 residues. The CDR3 nucleotides read TGTGCCAGCAGCGTTAGACAGGGTGACGAGCAGTACTTC. As protein: CASSVRQGDEQYF.

The genes are TRBV11-2 and TRBJ2-7; 7 positions match TRBD2. The trim removed 5 bases at V and 4 bases at J, leaving 8 bases unmatched. The germline V gene has CDR1 SGHAT and CDR2 FQNNGV. The CDR3 loop spans 14 amino acids. In DNA, the CDR3 is TGTGCCAGCAGCAGCGGGGCCGGGGAATACGAGCAGTACTTC. Amino acid sequence: CASSSGAGEYEQYF.

The rearrangement links TRBV9 to TRBJ2-1; 11 bases are shared with TRBD2. The CDR3 sequence is 15 residues long. Germline CDR1 and CDR2: SGDLS and YYNGEE. J lost 9 bases, V lost 5 bases, and 10 bases had no gene match. CDR3 region: CASRAGSGGAGEQFF. The CDR3 nucleotides read TGTGCCAGCAGGGCGGGTAGCGGGGGGGCCGGTGAGCAGTTCTTC.

The J gene is TRBJ1-6, the V gene TRBV6-5; D remains ambiguous. The CDR3 length is 12 residues. The ends were cut back, 2 bases at V and 10 bases at J, with 6 bases in the middle. Germline-derived CDR1 and CDR2 are MNHEY and SVGAGI. CDR3 sequence reads: CASSYAGSPLHF. The CDR3 DNA is TGTGCCAGCAGTTACGCGGGATCACCCCTCCACTTT.

This rearrangement joins TRBV4-1 to TRBJ1-4, with a tentative D call TRBD1 (6 bases). With 4 bases removed from V and 2 bases from J, the gap between germline ends came to 20 bases. The CDR3 covers 18 residues. Germline CDR1 and CDR2: MGHRA and YSYEKL. The CDR3 is CASSLPWGGSVTNEKLFF. CDR3 coding DNA: TGCGCCAGCAGCCTCCCGTGGGGGGGCTCTGTGACTAATGAAAAACTGTTTTTT.

V gene TRBV29-1 combines with J gene TRBJ2-5; D may be TRBD1 (5 bases). Germline V CDR1 and CDR2: SQVTM, ANQGSEA. The CDR3 spans 13 residues. Deletions cut 0 bases from V and 10 bases from J, with 15 bases between. CDR3 coding DNA: TGCAGCGTTGAAGAGCCCCAGGGAATCGTCCAGTACTTC. Protein sequence: CSVEEPQGIVQYF.

V usage is TRBV5-1 and J usage is TRBJ2-1, with D maybe TRBD1 (6 bases). The V and J ends lost 2 bases and 3 bases respectively, with 15 bases between them. CDR3 size: 16 residues. CDR1 and CDR2 (germline): SGHRS, YFSETQ. The CDR3 region has the DNA TGCGCCAGCAGCTTAACCAGACAGGCATACTACAATGAGCAGTTCTTC. This translates into CASSLTRQAYYNEQFF.

This chain joins TRBV19 and TRBJ2-7, with D maybe TRBD2 (7 bases). Germline V gene sequence: CDR1 LNHDA, CDR2 SQIVND (reference sequence). This CDR3 comprises 14 residues. V lost 3 bases, J lost 5 bases, and 14 bases lay in between. The CDR3 reads CASSIGPGGNEQYF. In DNA, the CDR3 is TGTGCCAGTAGTATCGGACCGGGGGGCAACGAGCAGTACTTC.

The V and J genes are TRBV7-6 and TRBJ2-5, with TRBD1 as a possible D gene (6 bases). The germline V and J ends were trimmed by 2 bases and 5 bases, with 15 bases remaining between them. Germline loops: CDR1 SGHVS, CDR2 FNYEAQ. This CDR3 has 15 amino acids. DNA of the CDR3: TGTGCCAGCAGCTTAAAGCCAGGGGACGGGGAGACCCAGTACTTC. Its translation is CASSLKPGDGETQYF.

The chain uses TRBV5-6 and TRBJ1-3; no clear D gene. The germline V and J ends were trimmed by 4 bases and 1 base, with 12 bases remaining between them. This CDR3 region has 15 residues. CDR1 is SGHDT and CDR2 is YYEEEE in the germline V gene. The CDR3 region is CASSPLASSGNTIYF. CDR3 nucleotide sequence: TGTGCCAGCAGCCCCCTGGCTTCTTCTGGAAACACCATATATTTT.

The chain's CDR3 is CASSPKNTEAFF. CDR3 nucleotides: TGTGCCAGCAGCCCAAAGAACACTGAAGCTTTCTTT. This chain connects TRBV7-9 to TRBJ1-1; D is unresolved. This CDR3 comprises 12 residues. Trimming shortened V by 5 bases and J by 1 base, and 5 bases separated the two germline ends. Germline V CDR1 and CDR2: SEHNR, FQNEAQ (reference sequence).

J is TRBJ1-2 and V is TRBV19, with D possibly TRBD1 on 6 matching bases. V was trimmed by 1 base and J by 4 bases, leaving 10 bases between them. CDR3 size: 14 residues. Germline V gene sequence: CDR1 LNHDA, CDR2 SQIVND (reference sequence). The CDR3 DNA reads as TGTGCCAGTAGTATAGGCAGGGGCGGCTATGGCTACACCTTC. Translation: CASSIGRGGYGYTF.

The rearrangement joins TRBV10-1 to TRBJ2-5, with TRBD2 matching 8 bases. CDR3 length: 16 residues. CDR1 and CDR2 (germline): WNHNN, SYGVQD (reference sequence). V was clipped by 0 bases and J by 3 bases; unmatched bases: 6. CDR3 residues: CASSESTQRGKETQYF. In nucleotides, the CDR3 is TGCGCCAGCAGTGAGTCGACTCAGCGGGGGAAAGAGACCCAGTACTTC.

The J gene is TRBJ1-5, the V gene TRBV5-8; 9 nucleotides align to TRBD1. V lost 4 bases and J lost 5; bases outside the gene matches: 7. The CDR3 is 15 amino acids. Germline V gene lookup returns CDR1 SGHTS and CDR2 YDEGEE. CDR3: CASSHGQGPHQPQHF. In nucleotides, the CDR3 is TGTGCCAGCAGCCACGGACAGGGGCCACATCAGCCCCAGCATTTT.

This clone was seen a single time. The V and J genes are TRBV19 and TRBJ2-7; D may be TRBD2 (5 bases). The CDR3 has 15 residues. V was trimmed by 2 bases and J by 2 bases, leaving 13 bases between them. Germline assignment: CDR1 LNHDA and CDR2 SQIVND (reference sequence). In nucleotides, the CDR3 is TGTGCCAGTAGTATATATGGGTCGGGAACCTACGAGCAGTACTTC. This translates into CASSIYGSGTYEQYF.